These 30 T cell receptor beta chains were sequenced from one sample in a study of blood T cell repertoires in COVID-19. TCRdb keeps only in-frame clones here, not all; method: immunoSEQ multiplex PCR. Of 200,000 to 250,000 clones in the sample, about 90% were seen once. What was sequenced was peripheral blood. The origin of the receptors is a man in his fifties or sixties with COVID-19, enrolled during active disease.

The gene calls are TRBV30 and TRBJ1-5; D may be TRBD1 (6 bases). Per the germline V gene, CDR1 is GTSNPN and CDR2 is SVGIG (reference sequence). V lost 0 bases and J lost 7, with 19 bases in between. This CDR3 comprises 16 residues. The CDR3 nucleotides read TGTGCCTGGAGTGTACCGGGGGGCGCGAGGGGACAGCCCCAGCATTTT. This translates into CAWSVPGGARGQPQHF.

The J gene is TRBJ1-6, the V gene TRBV15, with D unclear. Germline loops: CDR1 LNHNV, CDR2 YYDKDF (reference sequence). V gave up 3 bases and J gave up 2 bases, with 8 bases separating them. The CDR3 covers 15 residues. CDR3 sequence: CATSRDGTYNSPLHF. The CDR3 nucleotides are TGTGCCACCAGCAGGGACGGGACCTATAATTCACCCCTCCACTTT.

The chain joins TRBV7-9 to TRBJ2-1, with 12 nucleotides matching TRBD2. CDR3 size: 18 residues. With V trimmed by 4 bases and J by 5 bases, 12 bases remained unmatched. Germline CDR1 is SEHNR and CDR2 is FQNEAQ (reference sequence). The CDR3 sequence: CASSSWGLAGGPDNEQFF. CDR3 coding DNA: TGTGCCAGCAGCTCCTGGGGGCTAGCGGGAGGGCCTGACAATGAGCAGTTCTTC.

DNA of the CDR3: TGTGCCAGCAGCCTTGGACAGTACAAGGGTTCACCCCTCCACTTT. Its protein is CASSLGQYKGSPLHF. This chain connects TRBV7-3 to TRBJ1-6, with D maybe TRBD1 (6 bases). In germline, CDR1 is SGHTA, CDR2 FQGTGA. The V gene lost 5 bases and the J gene lost 9 bases, with 17 bases spanning the gap. The CDR3 extends over 15 amino acids.

This chain joins TRBV28 and TRBJ1-5; D perhaps matches TRBD1 (5 bases). The V gene lost 6 bases and the J gene lost 0 bases, with 15 bases spanning the gap. The CDR3 has 16 amino acids. Per germline, CDR1 MDHEN and CDR2 SYDVKM. The CDR3 sequence is CASRIGDSYSNQPQHF. CDR3 nucleotides: TGTGCCAGCAGAATCGGAGACAGCTATAGCAATCAGCCCCAGCATTTT.

This clone came up a few times. The chain combines TRBV4-2 with TRBJ2-7; perhaps TRBD1 as D (6 bases). V lost 0 bases, J lost 11 bases, and 14 bases lay in between. There are 13 residues in the CDR3. The germline gives CDR1 LGHNA, CDR2 YNFKEQ. The CDR3 here is CASSQDGGTGKYF. The CDR3 nucleotides read TGTGCCAGCAGCCAAGATGGTGGTACAGGGAAGTACTTC.

The chain is built from TRBV30 and TRBJ2-4, with a tentative D call TRBD1 (7 bases). The CDR3 is 13 amino acids. Germline-derived CDR1 and CDR2 are GTSNPN and SVGIG (reference sequence). V was pared by 1 base and J by 7 bases, with 11 bases between. The CDR3 DNA is TGTGCCTGGAGTGAGCCAGGGGGGAACATTCAGTACTTC. Translated, it gives CAWSEPGGNIQYF.

The chain employs TRBV6-5 and TRBJ2-2; 7 bases are shared with TRBD1. With 6 bases clipped from V and 3 bases from J, the junction kept 7 bases outside the gene matches. This CDR3 region has 15 residues. Germline V lookup: CDR1 MNHEY, CDR2 SVGAGI. DNA for the CDR3: TGTGCCAGCAGGTTCACAGGGGCGGACACCGGGGAGCTGTTTTTT. Residues: CASRFTGADTGELFF.

V usage is TRBV3-1 (or the pseudogene TRBV3-2) and J usage is TRBJ2-2, with TRBD2 matching over 9 bases. Trimming removed 0 bases from V and 4 bases from J; junction bases left unmatched: 6. The V gene's germline CDR1 is LGHDT and CDR2 YNNKEL (reference sequence). This CDR3 region has 17 residues. The DNA for the CDR3 is TGTGCCAGCAGCCAAGAAGGGGGACTAGCAACCACCGGGGAGCTGTTTTTT. Translated: CASSQEGGLATTGELFF.

The V and J genes are TRBV18 and TRBJ1-1, with D possibly matching TRBD1 (6 bases). The CDR3 length is 17 residues. CDR1 KGHSH and CDR2 LQKENI come from the germline V gene. The V gene lost 2 bases and the J gene lost 1 base, with 17 bases spanning the gap. The CDR3: CASSPIQGGPKNTEAFF. Written as DNA, the CDR3 is TGTGCCAGCTCACCAATACAGGGTGGGCCCAAGAACACTGAAGCTTTCTTT.

The chain is built from TRBV6-6 and TRBJ1-2; the match to TRBD1 covers 7 bases. Looked up from germline, CDR1 is MNHNY and CDR2 is SVGAGI (reference sequence). Unmatched junction bases numbered 12, after V lost 5 bases and J lost 0 bases. The CDR3 runs to 17 residues. The CDR3 spells CASSPLSGTVANYGYTF. In DNA, the CDR3 is TGTGCCAGCAGTCCCCTTTCCGGGACAGTAGCTAACTATGGCTACACCTTC.

This chain links TRBV5-1 with TRBJ2-1; 7 bases are shared with TRBD2. This CDR3 comprises 16 residues. Germline V gives CDR1 SGHRS, CDR2 YFSETQ. The V segment lost 3 bases and the J segment 4 bases; nucleotides outside the gene matches: 10. CDR3 in DNA: TGCGCCAGCAGCTCCTTTGGCGGGGGAGCTTACAATGAGCAGTTCTTC. Its protein is CASSSFGGGAYNEQFF.

The V call is TRBV30, the J call TRBJ2-5; a weak D match, TRBD2 (6 bases). There are 13 residues in the CDR3. V was trimmed by 0 bases and J by 9 bases, leaving 14 bases between them. The germline V gene has CDR1 GTSNPN and CDR2 SVGIG (reference sequence). This CDR3 is CAWSVRTNGAQYF. The CDR3 region has the DNA TGTGCCTGGAGTGTAAGGACTAACGGGGCCCAGTACTTC.

The J gene is TRBJ2-7, the V gene TRBV7-8; TRBD2 matches at 7 bases. The V and J ends lost 1 base and 4 bases, in that order; junction bases with no gene match: 7. The CDR3 spans 15 residues. Germline-derived CDR1 and CDR2 are SGHVS and FQNEAQ. CDR3 sequence: CASSLGAGVKYEQYF. The CDR3 nucleotides read TGTGCCAGCAGCTTAGGTGCGGGGGTAAAGTACGAGCAGTACTTC. The entire variable domain, with the rest obtained from reference TRBV7-8 and TRBJ2-7, is as follows: GAGVSQSPRYKVAKRGQDVALRCDPISGHVSLFWYQQALGQGPEFLTYFQNEAQLDKSGLPSDRFFAERPEGSVSTLKIQRTQQEDSAVYLCASSLGAGVKYEQYFGPGTRLTVT.

The genes are TRBV6-5 and TRBJ1-1; TRBD1 matches at 8 bases. CDR1 is MNHEY, CDR2 SVGAGI, per germline. V lost 8 bases, J lost 5 bases, and 10 bases stayed unmatched. CDR3 length equals 14 residues. DNA for the CDR3: TGTGCCAGCGGCTCAGGGGGCATAAGGACTGAAGCTTTCTTT. Translated: CASGSGGIRTEAFF.

The CDR3 is CASSDGLKRTEAFF. As DNA, the CDR3 is TGTGCCAGCAGTGATGGGCTAAAAAGGACAGAAGCTTTCTTT. The V call is TRBV2, the J call TRBJ1-1; D perhaps matches TRBD1 (5 bases). The ends were cut back, 3 bases at V and 8 bases at J, with 16 bases in the middle. Germline-derived CDR1 and CDR2 are SNHLY and FYNNEI. The CDR3 spans 14 residues.

This sequence joins TRBV19 and TRBJ1-4; 9 positions match TRBD1. With V trimmed by 7 bases and J by 2 bases, 8 bases remained unmatched. Germline V gene lookup returns CDR1 LNHDA and CDR2 SQIVND (reference sequence). CDR3 length equals 16 residues. In nucleotides, the CDR3 is TGTGCCAGTACCTCGCGGGACAGGGCCACTAATGAAAAACTGTTTTTT. The encoded protein is CASTSRDRATNEKLFF.

The chain recombines TRBV5-4 with TRBJ2-7; TRBD1 matches 9 bases. This CDR3 contains 15 residues. Germline assignment: CDR1 SGHNT and CDR2 YYREEE (reference sequence). Trimming cost V 3 bases and J 4 bases; bases outside gene matches: 8. CDR3 bases: TGTGCCAGCAGCTCCCCGGGACAGGGTCGGTACGAGCAGTACTTC. Translation gives CASSSPGQGRYEQYF.

The chain uses TRBV27 and TRBJ2-7, with TRBD2 matching 8 bases. Germline V CDR1 and CDR2: MNHEY, SMNVEV (reference sequence). This CDR3 is built from 19 residues. J lost 6 bases, V lost 1 base, and 20 bases had no gene match. The CDR3 bases are TGTGCCAGCAGTTTATTTGGGCGCAGCGGGAGAGGAATCAAAGGCGAGCAGTACTTC. Protein product: CASSLFGRSGRGIKGEQYF.

On this clone itself: Other DNA sequences in the same sample also yield this CDR3. The chain carries TRBV10-3 and TRBJ2-3; D is unclear. The germline V and J ends were trimmed by 8 bases and 0 bases, with 6 bases remaining between them. In germline, CDR1 is ENHRY, CDR2 SYGVKD. This CDR3 is built from 12 residues. CDR3 DNA: TGTGCCATCGGGCAGAGCACAGATACGCAGTATTTT. Protein sequence: CAIGQSTDTQYF.

The rearrangement uses TRBV27 and TRBJ1-2; 8 bases match TRBD1. This CDR3 is built from 18 residues. CDR1 is MNHEY and CDR2 is SMNVEV in the germline V gene (reference sequence). Losses at the gene ends were 4 bases for V and 0 bases for J; bases not matched to a gene: 13. The CDR3 DNA reads TGTGCCAGCAGTTCCCCGGACAGGGATCTTACCACTAACTATGGCTACACCTTC. Its translation: CASSSPDRDLTTNYGYTF.

J is TRBJ1-2 and V is TRBV9, with D perhaps TRBD1 (5 bases). The CDR3 sequence is 14 residues long. Germline CDR1 is SGDLS and CDR2 is YYNGEE. With 4 bases removed from V and 1 base from J, the gap between germline ends came to 11 bases. This CDR3 reads CASSPGQGNYGYTF. CDR3 bases: TGTGCCAGCAGCCCCGGCCAGGGTAACTATGGCTACACCTTC. Filled out from reference TRBV9 and TRBJ1-2, the complete variable domain reads DSGVTQTPKHLITATGQRVTLRCSPRSGDLSVYWYQQSLDQGLQFLIQYYNGEERAKGNILERFSAQQFPDLHSELNLSSLELGDSALYFCASSPGQGNYGYTFGSGTRLTVV.

The table lists this clone with a count of one. The V call is TRBV7-9, the J call TRBJ1-1; TRBD1 agrees at 7 bases. The germline V gene has CDR1 SEHNR and CDR2 FQNEAQ (reference sequence). The J segment lost 2 bases and the V segment lost 5 bases, leaving 5 bases of the junction unmatched. CDR3 length: 14 amino acids. CDR3 sequence (DNA): TGTGCCAGCAGCCCACAGGGGATTAACACTGAAGCTTTCTTT. Amino acids: CASSPQGINTEAFF.

This clone is a singleton in its sample. The V call is TRBV5-5, the J call TRBJ1-1, with D possibly matching TRBD1 (6 bases). The CDR3 runs to 13 residues. Germline V CDR1 and CDR2: SGHKS, YYEKEE (reference sequence). Trimming cost V 1 base and J 4 bases, with 8 bases left between them. CDR3 nucleotide sequence: TGTGCCAGCAGCTTGACAGGGTTCACTGAAGCTTTCTTT. Translation: CASSLTGFTEAFF.

The rearrangement uses TRBV28 and TRBJ2-7; D perhaps matches TRBD1 (6 bases). CDR3 length: 15 amino acids. Trimming left V 2 bases short and J 4 bases short, with 15 bases between. Per germline, CDR1 MDHEN and CDR2 SYDVKM. Here the CDR3 DNA reads TGTGCCAGCAGTTTAACGCAGGGGCCCCGTTACGAGCAGTACTTC. It specifies CASSLTQGPRYEQYF.

The chain couples TRBV6-5 to TRBJ2-1, with 12 nucleotides matching TRBD2. The CDR3 has 16 residues. Germline V gives CDR1 MNHEY, CDR2 SVGAGI. Trimming took 2 bases from V and 3 from J; bases not matched to a gene: 2. The CDR3 here is CASSYPTSGSYNEQFF. The DNA of the CDR3 is TGTGCCAGCAGTTACCCGACTAGCGGGAGCTACAATGAGCAGTTCTTC.

The chain carries TRBV7-2 and TRBJ2-1; 7 nucleotides agree with TRBD2. CDR3 size: 15 residues. The trim removed 7 bases at V and 0 bases at J, leaving 6 bases unmatched. CDR1 and CDR2 from the germline V gene are SGHTA and FQGNSA. The CDR3 loop is CASNKRDSSYNEQFF. CDR3 DNA: TGTGCCAGCAACAAGCGGGATTCCTCCTACAATGAGCAGTTCTTC. Complete variable domain (other parts from reference TRBV7-2 and TRBJ2-1): GAGVSQSPSNKVTEKGKDVELRCDPISGHTALYWYRQSLGQGLEFLIYFQGNSAPDKSGLPSDRFSAERTGGSVSTLTIQRTQQEDSAVYLCASNKRDSSYNEQFFGPGTRLTVL.

This rearrangement joins TRBV7-8 to TRBJ1-6, with D possibly being TRBD1 (5 bases). The ends were cut back, 3 bases at V and 7 bases at J, with 7 bases in the middle. Germline assignment: CDR1 SGHVS and CDR2 FQNEAQ. The CDR3 covers 13 residues. CDR3 sequence (DNA): TGTGCCAGCAGCTTGGGGGGAAATTCACCCCTCCACTTT. Protein product: CASSLGGNSPLHF.

The chain has TRBV15 and TRBJ1-3; D is undetermined. The germline V gene encodes CDR1 LNHNV and CDR2 YYDKDF (reference sequence). CDR3 length equals 15 residues. The V end was cut by 2 bases, the J end by 4 bases, with 12 bases between. CDR3 nucleotides: TGTGCCACCAGCAGATACCCTCTGACAGGAAACACCATATATTTT. Its protein product is CATSRYPLTGNTIYF.

The chain couples TRBV19 to TRBJ1-4; 7 bases align to TRBD1. Germline V gene lookup returns CDR1 LNHDA and CDR2 SQIVND (reference sequence). The CDR3 covers 15 residues. The junction had 13 bases not matched to a gene; V was cut back by 5 bases and J by 10 bases. The CDR3 sequence is CASSLRQGGVGKLFF. The CDR3 bases are TGTGCCAGTAGTCTCAGACAGGGAGGAGTCGGAAAACTGTTTTTT.